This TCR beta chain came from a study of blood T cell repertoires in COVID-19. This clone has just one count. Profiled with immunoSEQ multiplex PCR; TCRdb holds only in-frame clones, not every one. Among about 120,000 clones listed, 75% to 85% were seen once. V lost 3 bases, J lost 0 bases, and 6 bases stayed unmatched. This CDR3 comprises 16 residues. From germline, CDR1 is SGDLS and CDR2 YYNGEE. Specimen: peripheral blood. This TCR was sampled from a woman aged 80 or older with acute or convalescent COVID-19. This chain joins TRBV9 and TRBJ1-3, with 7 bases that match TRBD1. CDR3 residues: CASSAGTGDSGNTIYF. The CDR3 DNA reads TGTGCCAGCAGCGCCGGCACAGGGGACTCTGGAAACACCATATATTTT.